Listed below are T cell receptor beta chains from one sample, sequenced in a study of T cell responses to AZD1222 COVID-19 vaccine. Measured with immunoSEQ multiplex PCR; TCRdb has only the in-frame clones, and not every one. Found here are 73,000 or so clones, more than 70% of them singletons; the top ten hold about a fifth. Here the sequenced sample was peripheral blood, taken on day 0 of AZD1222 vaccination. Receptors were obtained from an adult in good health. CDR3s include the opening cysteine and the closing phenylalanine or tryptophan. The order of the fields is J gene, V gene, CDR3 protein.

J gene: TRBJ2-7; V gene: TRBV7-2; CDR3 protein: CASSSTSFIYEQYF
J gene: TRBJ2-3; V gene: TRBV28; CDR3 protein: CASSSGGGHTDTQYF
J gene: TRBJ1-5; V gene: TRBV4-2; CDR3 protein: CASSLKTGGTNQPQHF
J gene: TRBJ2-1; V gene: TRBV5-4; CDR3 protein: CASSLKRETYNEQFF
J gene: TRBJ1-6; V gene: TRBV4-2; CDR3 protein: CASSRRGVAGSPLHF
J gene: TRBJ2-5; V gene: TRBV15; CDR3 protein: CATSQPGSRETQYF
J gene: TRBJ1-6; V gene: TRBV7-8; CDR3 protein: CASSLLWDAYSPLHF
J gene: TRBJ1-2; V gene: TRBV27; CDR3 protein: CASSTTWTGAGYTF
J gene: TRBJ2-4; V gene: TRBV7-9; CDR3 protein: CASSLGDRGAKNIQYF
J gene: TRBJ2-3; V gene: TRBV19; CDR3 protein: CASSIWGTSGGTDTQYF
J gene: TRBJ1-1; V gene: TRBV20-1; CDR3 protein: CSASQGKEAFF
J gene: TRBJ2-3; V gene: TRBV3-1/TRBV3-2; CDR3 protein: CASSQDGPRVGTQYF
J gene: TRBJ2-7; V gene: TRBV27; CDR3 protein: CASSPNSGRGHEQYF
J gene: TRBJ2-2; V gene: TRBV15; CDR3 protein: CATSSSGQGDTGELFF
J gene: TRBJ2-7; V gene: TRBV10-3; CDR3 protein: CAISESTGYEQYF
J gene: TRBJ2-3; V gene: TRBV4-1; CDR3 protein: CASSTPGPVATDTQYF
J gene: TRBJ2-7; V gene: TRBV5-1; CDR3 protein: CASSRQGSEQYF
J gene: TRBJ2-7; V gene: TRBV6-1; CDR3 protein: CASSDRTGGRYEQYF
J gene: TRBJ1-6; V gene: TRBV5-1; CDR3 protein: CASSWGTGNSPLHF
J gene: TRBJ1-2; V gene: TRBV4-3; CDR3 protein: CASSQGRGRVGYTF
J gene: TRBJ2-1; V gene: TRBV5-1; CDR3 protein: CASSGGIAGNEQFF
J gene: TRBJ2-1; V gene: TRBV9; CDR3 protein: CASSVADYNEQFF
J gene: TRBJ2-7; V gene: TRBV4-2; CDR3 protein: CASSQAGGTSGDEQYF
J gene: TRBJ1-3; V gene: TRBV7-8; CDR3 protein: CASSPGRQVSGNTIYF
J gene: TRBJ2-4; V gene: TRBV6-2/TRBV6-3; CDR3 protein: CASSYVGGLDIQYF
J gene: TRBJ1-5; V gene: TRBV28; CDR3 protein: CASTNRVTGNQPQHF
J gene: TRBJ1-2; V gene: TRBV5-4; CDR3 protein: CASRRTGADYGYTF
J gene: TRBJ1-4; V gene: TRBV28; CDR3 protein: CASSSLRQGSNEKLFF
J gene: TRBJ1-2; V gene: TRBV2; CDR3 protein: CASLDRVNYGYTF
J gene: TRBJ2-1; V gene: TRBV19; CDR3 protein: CASSTRRDNEQFF
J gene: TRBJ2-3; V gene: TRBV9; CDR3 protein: CASSIGLASTDTQYF
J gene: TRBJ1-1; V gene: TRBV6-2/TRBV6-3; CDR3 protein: CASSYYGAGTEAFF
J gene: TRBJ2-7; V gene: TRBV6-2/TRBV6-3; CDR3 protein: CASSYQKQGSYEQYF
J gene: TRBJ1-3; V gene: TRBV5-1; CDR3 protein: CASSSDLSGNTIYF
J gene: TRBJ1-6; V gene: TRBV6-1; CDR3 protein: CASSDRDNSPLHF
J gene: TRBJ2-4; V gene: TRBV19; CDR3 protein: CASKRGGKNIQYF
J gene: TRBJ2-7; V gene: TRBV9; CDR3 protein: CASSVAMDLSYEQYF
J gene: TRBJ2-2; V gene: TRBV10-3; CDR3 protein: CAIRVDSQGTGELFF
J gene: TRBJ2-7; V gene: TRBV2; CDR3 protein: CASRRDRLRSYEQYF
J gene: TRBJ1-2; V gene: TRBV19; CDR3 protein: CASSGQGAFGYTF
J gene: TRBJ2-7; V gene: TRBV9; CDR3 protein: CASSPRQGMAYEQYF